This T cell receptor (beta chain) was observed in a study of T-cell memory formation after mild COVID-19. General study results and limits: Clones contracting day 15 to 85 were balanced CD4/CD8; later expanders leaned CD4+.

This clonotype was seen a few times. Its antigen is still unknown. After 5'RACE with constant-segment primers, TCR alpha and TCR beta cDNA libraries carrying sample barcodes and UMIs were obtained. Each CDR3 protein is one row after TCRdb ran MiXCR on the 5' RACE reads. The table lists just over 400,000 distinct CDR3 sequences, less than 25% of them singletons, with over 10% in the top ten. This CDR3 comprises 15 residues. V was pared by 4 bases and J by 7 bases, with 18 bases between. Germline V gene data show CDR1 as MGHRA and CDR2 as YSYEKL. The sample consisted of PBMCs or a T cell subset sorted from them (not recorded which). The sequence was obtained from an adult woman who had mild COVID-19 (a few samples of this study predate the infection). Cell type and time point are not known. This chain joins TRBV4-1 and TRBJ2-3; no reliable D call. The CDR3 loop is CASSPIAGSWNTQYF. The DNA for the CDR3 is TGCGCCAGCAGCCCGATAGCTGGATCCTGGAATACGCAGTATTTT.